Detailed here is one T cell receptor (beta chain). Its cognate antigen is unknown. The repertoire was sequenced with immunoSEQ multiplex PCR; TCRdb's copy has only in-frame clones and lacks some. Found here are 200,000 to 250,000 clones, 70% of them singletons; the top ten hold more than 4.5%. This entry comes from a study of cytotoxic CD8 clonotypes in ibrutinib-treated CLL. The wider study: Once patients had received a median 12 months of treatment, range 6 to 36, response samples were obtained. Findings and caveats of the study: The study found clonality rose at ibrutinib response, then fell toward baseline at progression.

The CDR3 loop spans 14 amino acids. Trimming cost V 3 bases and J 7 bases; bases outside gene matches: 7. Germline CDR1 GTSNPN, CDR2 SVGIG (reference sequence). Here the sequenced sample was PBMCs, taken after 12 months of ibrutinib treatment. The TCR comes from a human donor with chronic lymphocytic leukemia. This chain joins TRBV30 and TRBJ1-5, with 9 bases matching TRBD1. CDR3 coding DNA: TGTGCCTGGAGGCAAACAGGGGGCGGGCAGCCCCAGCATTTT. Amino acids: CAWRQTGGGQPQHF.